The rows below give T cell receptor beta chains drawn from one sample of a study of shared clonotypes between healthy human individuals. Here immunoSEQ multiplex PCR was the method, and the copy in TCRdb shows in-frame clones only, minus some. The data show some 1,600,000 clones, 95% to 99% seen once. The sequenced sample consisted of naive CD4+ T cells sorted from blood. Receptors were obtained from a man aged 25-45 years in good health. Each CDR3 is given without its conserved first and last residue. Only some rows state a clone size, as once, few, many or a class for expanded clones.

clone_size j_call v_call cdr3_aa
- TRBJ2-2 TRBV30 AWSVGGRLTGELF
once TRBJ2-7 TRBV7-2 ASSSIIKDINEQY
- TRBJ1-1 TRBV25-1 ASSGPVNTEAF
- TRBJ2-1 TRBV7-7 ASSLGGIGHYNEQF
- TRBJ1-1 TRBV28 ASSFEAEAF
- TRBJ2-3 TRBV29-1 SVAGTRGTDTQY
- TRBJ1-2 TRBV7-9 ASSLDGYT
- TRBJ2-5 TRBV2 ASSDPNRSTFRETQY
once TRBJ2-3 TRBV5-1 ASSLKTGGRTDTQY
- TRBJ1-2 TRBV5-4 ASSSPLGGYT